The rows below give T cell receptor beta chains drawn from one sample of a study of T-cell memory formation after mild COVID-19. One entry per CDR3 protein, called by TCRdb with MiXCR from the 5' RACE reads. The table has 350,000 to 450,000 distinct CDR3 sequences, 15% to 25% seen once. The sample consisted of PBMCs or a T cell subset sorted from them (not recorded which). Receptors originate from an adult woman who had mild COVID-19 (a few samples of this study predate the infection). Cell type and time point are not known. The CDR3 runs from the conserved cysteine through the conserved F or W. Fields, in order: D gene, J gene, clone size, V gene, CDR3 DNA, CDR3 protein. A D gene is named only where the DNA matches it firmly. Rows give clone size only sometimes, using once, few, many, or a class for an expanded clone.

D gene: TRBD1; J gene: TRBJ1-2; clone size: NA; V gene: TRBV5-6; CDR3 DNA: TGTGCCAGCAGCTCATCCGGGACAGCCCTAGCACATGGCTACACCTTC; CDR3 protein: CASSSSGTALAHGYTF
D gene: TRBD2; J gene: TRBJ2-1; clone size: NA; V gene: TRBV4-3; CDR3 DNA: TGCGCCAGCAGCCAAGATACGGCTAGCGGGACCTACAATGAGCAGTTCTTC; CDR3 protein: CASSQDTASGTYNEQFF
D gene: NA; J gene: TRBJ1-5; clone size: NA; V gene: TRBV4-1; CDR3 DNA: TGCGCCAGCAGCCAAGGGGACCGATTGGCGAATCAGCCCCAGCATTTT; CDR3 protein: CASSQGDRLANQPQHF
D gene: NA; J gene: TRBJ1-4; clone size: NA; V gene: TRBV20-1; CDR3 DNA: TGCAGTGCTAGAACAGGCCCCACCGTGGCTAATGAAAAACTGTTTTTT; CDR3 protein: CSARTGPTVANEKLFF
D gene: NA; J gene: TRBJ2-5; clone size: few; V gene: TRBV18; CDR3 DNA: TGTGCCAGCTCACTGGACACCTACCAAGAGACCCAGTACTTC; CDR3 protein: CASSLDTYQETQYF
D gene: TRBD2; J gene: TRBJ2-5; clone size: NA; V gene: TRBV5-1; CDR3 DNA: TGCGCCAGCAGCTTGGTTCCGGGAGGGGGAGAGACCCAGTACTTC; CDR3 protein: CASSLVPGGGETQYF
D gene: NA; J gene: TRBJ2-3; clone size: few; V gene: TRBV5-1; CDR3 DNA: TGCGCCAGCAGATGGTGGGGGAGCACAGATACGCAGTATTTT; CDR3 protein: CASRWWGSTDTQYF
D gene: NA; J gene: TRBJ2-7; clone size: few; V gene: TRBV20-1; CDR3 DNA: TGCAGTGCTATCGCTCTAGCGTTCTCCTACGAGCAGTACTTC; CDR3 protein: CSAIALAFSYEQYF
D gene: NA; J gene: TRBJ2-7; clone size: NA; V gene: TRBV6-5; CDR3 DNA: TGTGCCAGCAGTTACTCGGGGAACTACGAGCAGTACTTC; CDR3 protein: CASSYSGNYEQYF
D gene: NA; J gene: TRBJ1-1; clone size: NA; V gene: TRBV20-1; CDR3 DNA: TGCAGTGCTAGAGATCTATCGCAGGGTCTAAATGAAGCTTTCTTT; CDR3 protein: CSARDLSQGLNEAFF
D gene: NA; J gene: TRBJ1-6; clone size: NA; V gene: TRBV7-9; CDR3 DNA: TGTGCCAGCAGCTTAGAACGGGATTATAATTCACCCCTCCACTTT; CDR3 protein: CASSLERDYNSPLHF